This T cell receptor beta chain was recorded in a study of memory CD4+ T cells and cytomegalovirus serostatus. Study-wide results and caveats: The CMV-associated TCR signature appears largely within the CD4+ memory repertoire. Repertoires predicted CMV serostatus with median bootstrapped AUC of approximately 0.94.

Methods used by the authors: After removing out-of-frame reads, around 2.2 million distinct TCRbeta sequences remained. The assay was immunoSEQ multiplex PCR, and TCRdb's table has in-frame clones only and misses some. That table supplies the V and J calls and clone size; D and trimming were determined from the DNA. The sample holds roughly 49,000 clones, 82% seen once. A word on this clone: Its specificity is unknown.

The sort gate was single viable CD3+CD4+CD8-CD45RO+ cells for memory CD4+ T cells. Positive selection with CD4 microbeads enriched total CD4+ T cells. Germline V gene sequence: CDR1 SEHNR, CDR2 FQNEAQ (reference sequence). The CDR3 length is 16 residues. V shed 5 bases and J 0 bases; nucleotides not matched to a gene: 8. The origin of this receptor is an adult in good health and CMV-seronegative. V usage is TRBV7-9 and J usage is TRBJ2-3; 7 bases map to TRBD2. Sequenced material: memory CD4+ T cells from blood. CDR3 sequence: CASSPGGAGSTDTQYF. As DNA, the CDR3 is TGTGCCAGCAGCCCGGGGGGAGCGGGGAGCACAGATACGCAGTATTTT.